These 18 T cell receptor beta chains came from one sample sequenced in a study of blood T cell repertoires in COVID-19. The table came from immunoSEQ multiplex PCR; TCRdb's copy has only in-frame clones and leaves some out. The data hold hundreds of thousands of clones, with 80% to 90% observed a single time. Sequenced: peripheral blood. The source is a woman in her 30s with active or convalescent COVID-19.

The V gene is TRBV6-5, the J gene TRBJ2-1; 10 nucleotides match TRBD2. This CDR3 spans 15 amino acids. Trimming cost V 7 bases and J 4 bases; bases outside gene matches: 7. Germline V gene data show CDR1 as MNHEY and CDR2 as SVGAGI. As DNA, the CDR3 is TGTGCCAGCAACAGAGCGGGAGGGCGTTACAATGAGCAGTTCTTC. Its protein is CASNRAGGRYNEQFF.

The table lists this clone with a few counts. The J gene is TRBJ2-7, the V gene TRBV4-1; 7 bases align to TRBD2. The V segment lost 0 bases and the J segment 5 bases; nucleotides outside the gene matches: 10. Germline-derived CDR1 and CDR2 are MGHRA and YSYEKL. This CDR3 is built from 16 residues. CDR3 nucleotide sequence: TGCGCCAGCAGCCAAGATCGGGGGGAGGGGAGAGACGAGCAGTACTTC. It yields the protein CASSQDRGEGRDEQYF.

There are a few counts of this clone. The chain has TRBV5-1 and TRBJ1-1, with D unresolved. This CDR3 is 12 amino acids long. Trimming removed 0 bases at V and 6 bases at J, with 6 bases between. Per the germline V gene, CDR1 is SGHRS and CDR2 is YFSETQ. CDR3 in amino acids: CASSLGGPEAFF. The CDR3 nucleotides read TGCGCCAGCAGCTTGGGAGGCCCTGAAGCTTTCTTT.

This chain connects TRBV11-2 to TRBJ2-7; 7 bases are shared with TRBD2. V trimming: 0 bases; J trimming: 6 bases; junction bases outside the gene matches: 14. The germline V gene encodes CDR1 SGHAT and CDR2 FQNNGV. The CDR3 is 17 residues long. Here the CDR3 DNA reads TGTGCCAGCAGCTTAGATGGCTGGGGGGGGGTCCTTAGCGAGCAGTACTTC. This codes for CASSLDGWGGVLSEQYF.

The rearrangement joins TRBV15 to TRBJ2-1; tentative D call: TRBD2 (6 bases). CDR3 length: 16 amino acids. V lost 4 bases and J 1 base, leaving 14 bases between the germline ends. Germline assignment: CDR1 LNHNV and CDR2 YYDKDF (reference sequence). The CDR3 coding sequence is TGTGCCACCAGCATAAACCGGGGGTGGTCCTACAATGAGCAGTTCTTC. This translates into CATSINRGWSYNEQFF.

The chain joins TRBV13 to TRBJ1-1; D not resolved. This CDR3 is built from 12 residues. Germline assignment: CDR1 PRHDT and CDR2 FYEKMQ (reference sequence). The V and J ends lost 5 bases and 6 bases respectively, with 10 bases between them. This chain's CDR3 is CASSPLGAEAFF. The CDR3 DNA reads TGTGCCAGCAGCCCCTTAGGAGCTGAAGCTTTCTTT.

This chain links TRBV2 with TRBJ2-7; 10 positions match TRBD1. The V segment lost 6 bases and the J segment 3 bases; nucleotides outside the gene matches: 5. The germline gives CDR1 SNHLY, CDR2 FYNNEI. The CDR3 has 14 amino acids. In DNA, the CDR3 is TGTGCCAGCAGCCCGGGACAGGGGTTCTACGAGCAGTACTTC. Translating it yields CASSPGQGFYEQYF.

The J gene is TRBJ2-4, the V gene TRBV30, with 7 bases matching TRBD2. The CDR3 runs 15 residues. With 2 bases clipped from V and 6 bases from J, the junction kept 10 bases outside the gene matches. The germline V gene encodes CDR1 GTSNPN and CDR2 SVGIG (reference sequence). CDR3 amino acids: CAWSLLMGGGNIQYF. As DNA, the CDR3 is TGTGCCTGGAGTCTCCTTATGGGGGGGGGAAACATTCAGTACTTC.

The V gene is TRBV15, the J gene TRBJ1-1; maybe TRBD1 (5 bases). V lost 0 bases and J lost 5, with 10 bases in between. Germline V CDR1 and CDR2: LNHNV, YYDKDF (reference sequence). This CDR3 has 14 amino acids. In DNA form, the CDR3 reads TGTGCCACCAGCAGAGATAAGGGGCGGACTGAAGCTTTCTTT. Translation gives CATSRDKGRTEAFF.

The chain combines TRBV4-1 with TRBJ2-5; perhaps TRBD2 as D (5 bases). Per the germline V gene, CDR1 is MGHRA and CDR2 is YSYEKL. The CDR3 extends over 16 amino acids. Between the trimmed V and J ends, which lost 2 bases and 0 bases, there was a span of 13 bases. This CDR3 is CASSQTSGTDQETQYF. The CDR3 nucleotides are TGCGCCAGCAGCCAAACTAGTGGCACAGACCAAGAGACCCAGTACTTC.

The chain combines TRBV3-1 (or the pseudogene TRBV3-2) with TRBJ1-2, with D tentatively TRBD1 (5 bases). The CDR3 is 15 amino acids. The V gene lost 4 bases and the J gene lost 4 bases, with 16 bases spanning the gap. Germline CDR1 and CDR2: LGHDT and YNNKEL (reference sequence). CDR3 loop: CASSPTEIKSYGYTF. The CDR3 nucleotides read TGTGCCAGCAGCCCGACAGAGATTAAAAGCTATGGCTACACCTTC.

A single count supports this clone. V usage is TRBV5-1 and J usage is TRBJ1-5; a possible D gene is TRBD1 (5 bases). The CDR3 is 14 amino acids. Trimming took 0 bases from V and 7 from J, leaving 11 bases between them. CDR1 and CDR2 (germline): SGHRS, YFSETQ. Here the CDR3 DNA reads TGCGCCAGCAGCTTGGATCTGGCAGGGCAGCCCCAGCATTTT. It specifies CASSLDLAGQPQHF.

The rearrangement uses TRBV7-2 and TRBJ2-3; 14 nucleotides match TRBD2. The J segment lost 11 bases and the V segment lost 4 bases, leaving 5 bases of the junction unmatched. Germline V gene lookup returns CDR1 SGHTA and CDR2 FQGNSA. The CDR3 runs 14 residues. CDR3 protein: CASSSGTSGSGQYF. DNA of the CDR3: TGTGCCAGCAGCTCCGGGACTAGCGGGAGTGGGCAGTATTTT.

There are a few counts of this clone. The chain joins TRBV4-1 to TRBJ1-3, with D tentatively TRBD1 (5 bases). The CDR3 runs to 15 residues. Trimming removed 4 bases from V and 4 bases from J, with 14 bases in between. Per germline, CDR1 MGHRA and CDR2 YSYEKL. CDR3 nucleotides: TGCGCCAGCAGCCCCTCGCCGGGGGGAGGAAACACCATATATTTT. Encoded protein: CASSPSPGGGNTIYF.

J is TRBJ1-2 and V is TRBV5-8; weak D call: TRBD1 (5 bases). Germline-derived CDR1 and CDR2 are SGHTS and YDEGEE. The CDR3 length is 13 residues. Trimming left V 1 base short and J 4 bases short, with 8 bases between. The CDR3 coding sequence is TGTGCCAGCAGCTTGCGGGGGGTCTATGGCTACACCTTC. This encodes CASSLRGVYGYTF.

The V gene is TRBV28, the J gene TRBJ1-1; no definite D call. Germline CDR1 MDHEN, CDR2 SYDVKM. CDR3 length equals 13 residues. Trimming took 6 bases from V and 0 from J, leaving 8 bases between them. CDR3 nucleotide sequence: TGTGCCAGCAGATGGGCAATGAACACTGAAGCTTTCTTT. As protein: CASRWAMNTEAFF.

This clone was seen more than once but under ten times. The CDR3 reads CASSSQTGGYLSPLHF. CDR3 bases: TGTGCCAGCAGCTCGCAGACAGGGGGCTATCTTTCACCCCTCCACTTT. The rearrangement joins TRBV5-6 to TRBJ1-6; 10 bases agree with TRBD1. Germline CDR1 and CDR2: SGHDT and YYEEEE. There are 16 residues in the CDR3. J lost 9 bases, V lost 3 bases, and 9 bases had no gene match.

The gene calls are TRBV5-1 and TRBJ2-3; 10 nucleotides align to TRBD2. In germline, CDR1 is SGHRS, CDR2 YFSETQ. J gave up 5 bases and V 4 bases, and 13 bases lay outside the gene matches. CDR3 length: 17 residues. DNA of the CDR3: TGCGCCAGCAGCCCCGACGGGAGCGGGAGGGCTATAGATACGCAGTATTTT. It codes for CASSPDGSGRAIDTQYF.